A single sample gave rise to the 6 T cell receptor beta chains below, sequenced in a study of shared clonotypes between healthy human individuals. The naive CD8 fraction comprised CD45RO-negative cells positively selected for CCR7 and excluded terminally differentiated effector memory CD45RA+ cells. Repertoires were generated with immunoSEQ multiplex PCR, while TCRdb's copy carries only in-frame clones and drops some. The repertoire has 2 million to 2.5 million clones, under 95% of them found once; the top ten carry around 1.7%. Sequencing was carried out using naive CD8+ T cells from PBMCs. The receptors come from a man aged 18 to 35 in good health. Some clones in this sample may be carry-over from other donors' samples.

The chain carries TRBV5-1 and TRBJ2-3; D is ambiguous. V was trimmed by 0 bases and J by 2 bases, leaving 7 bases between them. The CDR3 sequence is 14 residues long. In germline, CDR1 is SGHRS, CDR2 YFSETQ. CDR3 sequence (DNA): TGCGCCAGCAGCTTGGCCGCGAACACAGATACGCAGTATTTT. Protein product: CASSLAANTDTQYF.

A note on this clone: A junction boundary mismatches the germline segment, possibly from a read error. The chain joins TRBV10-3 to TRBJ2-7, with D possibly being TRBD2 (6 bases). The length of the CDR3 is 17 residues. Germline values: CDR1 ENHRY, CDR2 SYGVKD. The CDR3 DNA sequence: TGTGCCACGAACTCCCTCTTCACGGGAGTTCCCTCCCACGAGCAGTACTTC. Its protein product is CATNSLFTGVPSHEQYF.

About this clone itself: Within the sample, other DNA sequences also encode this same CDR3. The chain joins TRBV7-8 to TRBJ2-1; TRBD2 matches at 9 bases. The length of the CDR3 is 15 residues. Unmatched junction bases numbered 4, after V lost 3 bases and J lost 4 bases. Per the germline V gene, CDR1 is SGHVS and CDR2 is FQNEAQ. The CDR3 DNA reads as TGTGCCAGCAGCTTTAGCGGGAGCAGTTACAATGAGCAGTTCTTC. It translates to CASSFSGSSYNEQFF.

V usage is TRBV5-1 and J usage is TRBJ1-5, with 7 positions matching TRBD1. The germline gives CDR1 SGHRS, CDR2 YFSETQ. This CDR3 has 15 residues. Unmatched junction bases numbered 11, after V lost 2 bases and J lost 9 bases. The chain's CDR3 is CASSLRDRALGPQHF. In nucleotides, the CDR3 is TGCGCCAGCAGCTTACGTGACAGGGCCTTGGGGCCCCAGCATTTT.

Remarks on this clone: The same CDR3 also results from other DNA sequences found in this sample. CDR3 amino acids: CASSAGGEQYF. In DNA, the CDR3 is TGTGCCAGCAGCGCTGGGGGGGAGCAGTACTTC. J is TRBJ2-7 and V is TRBV9; possible D gene TRBD2, 6 bases. This CDR3 has 11 amino acids. V lost 3 bases and J 7 bases, leaving 8 bases between the germline ends. Germline V lookup: CDR1 SGDLS, CDR2 YYNGEE.

The chain joins TRBV4-3 to TRBJ2-2; D not certain. V dropped 0 bases and J dropped 6 bases, with 14 bases sitting between them. This CDR3 is built from 16 residues. CDR1 and CDR2 from the germline V gene are LGHNA and YSLEER. In DNA form, the CDR3 reads TGCGCCAGCAGCCAAGAGGCTAGTGTGTTTGCCGGGGAGCTGTTTTTT. Translated, it gives CASSQEASVFAGELFF.